The 26 T cell receptor beta chains listed next were all sequenced from one sample in a study of T cell changes during pregnancy in multiple sclerosis. Repertoires were generated with immunoSEQ multiplex PCR, while TCRdb's copy carries only in-frame clones and drops some. The table records some 47,000 clones, 80% to 90% of them present only once. Sample: peripheral blood, taken in the first trimester of pregnancy. The receptors originated from a female donor with multiple sclerosis, enrolled in a pregnancy study.

The chain links TRBV9 to TRBJ1-2; D perhaps matches TRBD1 (6 bases). The germline gives CDR1 SGDLS, CDR2 YYNGEE. Trimming shortened V by 0 bases and J by 7 bases, and 25 bases separated the two germline ends. The CDR3 loop spans 18 amino acids. CDR3 DNA sequence: TGTGCCAGCAGCGTAGACTCGGCGGGGGGGGCCTGGCGGGGTGGCTACACCTTC. Translating gives CASSVDSAGGAWRGGYTF.

This chain links TRBV6-1 with TRBJ1-2, with no clear D. CDR1 is MNHNS, CDR2 SASEGT, per germline. The CDR3 spans 12 residues. V was pared by 3 bases and J by 5 bases, with 7 bases between. Here the CDR3 DNA reads TGTGCCAGCAGTGAGTACACGTATGGCTACACCTTC. It specifies CASSEYTYGYTF.

The rearrangement links TRBV27 to TRBJ1-6; D ambiguous. The CDR3 consists of 13 residues. Germline CDR1 reads MNHEY; CDR2 reads SMNVEV (reference sequence). V gave up 5 bases and J gave up 12 bases, with 14 bases separating them. The CDR3 region is CASSTRLSLPLHF. DNA of the CDR3: TGTGCCAGCAGTACCAGACTATCTCTACCCCTCCACTTT.

The genes are TRBV6-6 and TRBJ1-6, with D perhaps matching TRBD1 (6 bases). V lost 6 bases and J 1 base, leaving 10 bases between the germline ends. CDR1 and CDR2 from the germline V gene are MNHNY and SVGAGI (reference sequence). This CDR3 is 15 amino acids long. CDR3 bases: TGTGCCAGCAGCCGCCAGGGGTCCTATAATTCACCCCTCCACTTT. Translation gives CASSRQGSYNSPLHF.

The chain carries TRBV7-9 and TRBJ1-2; D not certain. The CDR3 consists of 13 residues. V lost 1 base and J lost 3, with 6 bases in between. Germline V CDR1 and CDR2: SEHNR, FQNEAQ (reference sequence). CDR3 amino acids: CASSLGQDYGYTF. CDR3 nucleotides: TGTGCCAGCAGCTTAGGGCAGGACTATGGCTACACCTTC.

V and J are TRBV7-2 and TRBJ1-1; D remains unclear. V was clipped by 6 bases and J by 5 bases, with 13 bases between them. The germline V gene encodes CDR1 SGHTA and CDR2 FQGNSA. This CDR3 has 13 residues. The CDR3 DNA follows: TGTGCCAGCAGGCTAGGTGGGAGGACTGAAGCTTTCTTT. Protein sequence: CASRLGGRTEAFF.

The gene calls are TRBV2 and TRBJ1-2; D not certain. The CDR3 runs to 13 residues. Germline V gene data show CDR1 as SNHLY and CDR2 as FYNNEI. V lost 3 bases, J lost 4 bases, and 9 bases lay in between. The CDR3 region has the DNA TGTGCCAGCAGTGATGCGGCGGCCTATGGCTACACCTTC. This sequence encodes CASSDAAAYGYTF.

The CDR3 loop reads CASSPDREDTQYF. The CDR3 DNA follows: TGTGCCAGCTCACCCGACAGGGAGGATACGCAGTATTTT. The rearrangement links TRBV18 to TRBJ2-3; 7 bases line up with TRBD1. Germline CDR1 and CDR2: KGHSH and LQKENI. With 3 bases clipped from V and 6 bases from J, the junction kept 3 bases outside the gene matches. The CDR3 runs 13 residues.

This clone was seen only once. This chain joins TRBV6-5 and TRBJ2-7; the D gene is possibly TRBD2 (8 bases). V was trimmed by 0 bases and J by 7 bases, leaving 13 bases between them. Germline values: CDR1 MNHEY, CDR2 SVGAGI. This CDR3 is 14 amino acids long. The CDR3: CASSYSRGGQEQYF. The DNA for the CDR3 is TGTGCCAGCAGTTACTCTCGGGGGGGACAGGAGCAGTACTTC.

The V and J genes are TRBV9 and TRBJ1-4; D unclear. This CDR3 comprises 14 residues. V dropped 2 bases and J dropped 7 bases, with 12 bases sitting between them. From germline, CDR1 is SGDLS and CDR2 YYNGEE. CDR3 sequence (DNA): TGTGCCAGCAGCGTTGCCACCAGAGGTGAAAAACTGTTTTTT. Translating it yields CASSVATRGEKLFF.

The J gene is TRBJ2-3, the V gene TRBV1; TRBD2, the table's D call, lacks a check against the DNA. TRBV1 is recorded as a pseudogene. The CDR3 consists of 18 residues. The CDR3 protein is CTSSQAPSGGSSTDTQYF. The DNA for the CDR3 is TGCACCAGCAGCCAAGCTCCCAGCGGGGGGTCTAGCACAGATACGCAGTATTTT.

V is TRBV7-2 and J is TRBJ2-1; 7 bases match TRBD1. Germline V gives CDR1 SGHTA, CDR2 FQGNSA. This CDR3 contains 13 residues. Germline trimming cut 8 bases from V and 5 bases from J; bases unmatched to any gene: 6. CDR3 in DNA: TGTGCCAGCTCCAGGGGGTTTAACAATGAGCAGTTCTTC. It yields the protein CASSRGFNNEQFF.

The rearrangement links TRBV5-1 to TRBJ2-1; 9 bases are shared with TRBD2. CDR3 length: 16 amino acids. Germline V gene data show CDR1 as SGHRS and CDR2 as YFSETQ. V was pared by 3 bases and J by 4 bases, with 8 bases of the junction left unmatched. The CDR3 loop reads CASSWRPSGGYNEQFF. In DNA, the CDR3 is TGCGCCAGCAGCTGGAGGCCCAGCGGGGGGTACAATGAGCAGTTCTTC. Full variable domain (remainder filled in from reference TRBV5-1 and TRBJ2-1): KAGVTQTPRYLIKTRGQQVTLSCSPISGHRSVSWYQQTPGQGLQFLFEYFSETQRNKGNFPGRFSGRQFSNSRSEMNVSTLELGDSALYLCASSWRPSGGYNEQFFGPGTRLTVL.

CDR3 sequence reads: CASKEGNTEAFF. CDR3 DNA: TGTGCCAGCAAGGAGGGGAACACTGAAGCTTTCTTT. The chain couples TRBV7-9 to TRBJ1-1; no reliable D call. CDR1 is SEHNR, CDR2 FQNEAQ, per germline (reference sequence). The CDR3 sequence is 12 residues long. Trimming left V 7 bases short and J 1 base short, with 7 bases between.

The chain couples TRBV5-1 to TRBJ2-5, with TRBD2 matching 10 bases. The CDR3 runs 15 residues. J gave up 4 bases and V 4 bases, and 7 bases lay outside the gene matches. Germline CDR1 SGHRS, CDR2 YFSETQ. CDR3 region: CASSPTPSGGETQYF. The CDR3 nucleotides read TGCGCCAGCAGCCCTACGCCTAGCGGGGGAGAGACCCAGTACTTC.

This chain links TRBV28 with TRBJ1-3; D not resolved. The germline gives CDR1 MDHEN, CDR2 SYDVKM. The CDR3 is made up of 16 amino acids. Trimming took off 5 bases at V and 0 bases at J, with 14 bases between the two ends. This CDR3 is CASSPPDIYSGNTIYF. In DNA form, the CDR3 reads TGTGCCAGCAGTCCCCCCGACATTTACTCTGGAAACACCATATATTTT.

The V and J genes are TRBV19 and TRBJ2-3; D perhaps matches TRBD2 (6 bases). CDR1 is LNHDA, CDR2 SQIVND, per germline (reference sequence). The CDR3 runs to 17 residues. V was pared by 9 bases and J by 2 bases, with 24 bases between. CDR3 in DNA: TGTGCCAGCCGGTTGGGGGGTTCCACTTTCAACACAGATACGCAGTATTTT. Its protein is CASRLGGSTFNTDTQYF.

This clone was seen just once. The chain combines TRBV7-9 with TRBJ2-3, with a tentative D call TRBD2 (6 bases). CDR1 is SEHNR and CDR2 is FQNEAQ in the germline V gene (reference sequence). V gave up 1 base and J gave up 3 bases, with 11 bases separating them. The CDR3 consists of 15 residues. CDR3 DNA sequence: TGTGCCAGCAGCTTAGGGGCAGGGACTACAGATACGCAGTATTTT. Residues: CASSLGAGTTDTQYF.

The V and J genes are TRBV9 and TRBJ2-2, with 8 bases aligning to TRBD1. This CDR3 has 14 residues. Losses at the gene ends were 7 bases for V and 0 bases for J; bases not matched to a gene: 2. The V gene's germline CDR1 is SGDLS and CDR2 YYNGEE. The chain's CDR3 is CASGTGTNTGELFF. DNA for the CDR3: TGTGCCAGCGGGACAGGAACGAACACCGGGGAGCTGTTTTTT. The full variable domain, with the rest looked up from reference TRBV9 and TRBJ2-2, is DSGVTQTPKHLITATGQRVTLRCSPRSGDLSVYWYQQSLDQGLQFLIQYYNGEERAKGNILERFSAQQFPDLHSELNLSSLELGDSALYFCASGTGTNTGELFFGEGSRLTVL.

V is TRBV5-1 and J is TRBJ2-7, with 10 bases aligning to TRBD1. There are 14 residues in the CDR3. CDR1 and CDR2 from the germline V gene are SGHRS and YFSETQ. The V gene end was trimmed by 4 bases and the J gene end by 1 base; junction bases not matched to a gene: 2. CDR3 residues: CASSPGQGSYEQYF. The CDR3 DNA reads as TGCGCCAGCAGCCCGGGACAGGGGTCCTACGAGCAGTACTTC.

V gene TRBV6-1 combines with J gene TRBJ2-1, with 10 positions matching TRBD2. Trimming cost V 8 bases and J 0 bases; bases outside gene matches: 4. Germline loops: CDR1 MNHNS, CDR2 SASEGT. The CDR3 has 15 amino acids. DNA of the CDR3: TGTGCCAGCGTGGTAGCGGGGGGCTCCTACAATGAGCAGTTCTTC. Amino acids: CASVVAGGSYNEQFF.

J is TRBJ1-1 and V is TRBV10-1; no definite D call. Germline CDR1 WNHNN, CDR2 SYGVQD (reference sequence). V was pared by 5 bases and J by 3 bases, with 10 bases between. The CDR3 is 13 amino acids. The DNA of the CDR3 is TGCGCCAGCAGTCAGGATTTGGACACTGAAGCTTTCTTT. Protein product: CASSQDLDTEAFF.

The V and J genes are TRBV6-1 and TRBJ2-7; TRBD2 matches 11 bases. Germline-derived CDR1 and CDR2 are MNHNS and SASEGT. The CDR3 contains 15 residues. Losses at the gene ends were 5 bases for V and 2 bases for J; bases not matched to a gene: 5. CDR3 in amino acids: CASSLLAGGAYEQYF. DNA for the CDR3: TGTGCCAGCAGTCTCCTAGCGGGGGGAGCCTACGAGCAGTACTTC.

This sequence joins TRBV7-2 and TRBJ1-6; D might be TRBD1 (6 bases). The CDR3 covers 17 residues. V was clipped by 1 base and J by 5 bases, with 15 bases between them. Germline V CDR1 and CDR2: SGHTA, FQGNSA. CDR3 nucleotide sequence: TGTGCCAGCAGCTTAGACTATTTAGGGGGGGATAATTCACCCCTCCACTTT. Residues: CASSLDYLGGDNSPLHF.

The chain has TRBV5-4 and TRBJ2-5, with 7 bases lining up with TRBD2. Germline values: CDR1 SGHNT, CDR2 YYREEE (reference sequence). The CDR3 is 17 amino acids. V was pared by 0 bases and J by 2 bases, with 10 bases of the junction left unmatched. The CDR3 sequence: CASSLGSGWGGQETQYF. CDR3 in DNA: TGTGCCAGCAGCTTGGGCTCGGGGTGGGGGGGGCAAGAGACCCAGTACTTC.

The rearrangement joins TRBV7-6 to TRBJ1-1; no clear D gene. The CDR3 sequence is 15 residues long. The ends were cut back, 5 bases at V and 0 bases at J, with 13 bases in the middle. The V gene's germline CDR1 is SGHVS and CDR2 FNYEAQ. The CDR3 region is CASSESQRMNTEAFF. DNA for the CDR3: TGTGCCAGCAGCGAGTCCCAGCGTATGAACACTGAAGCTTTCTTT. The whole variable domain, filled in from reference TRBV7-6 and TRBJ1-1, reads GAGVSQSPRYKVTKRGQDVALRCDPISGHVSLYWYRQALGQGPEFLTYFNYEAQQDKSGLPNDRFSAERPEGSISTLTIQRTEQRDSAMYRCASSESQRMNTEAFFGQGTRLTVV.